Following are 3 T cell receptor beta chains from one sample sequenced in a study of PD-L1 blockade in urothelial cancer. This table comes from immunoSEQ multiplex PCR, and its TCRdb copy is limited to in-frame clones, with some not included. The sample shows some 120,000 clones, around 85% of them seen only once. Time point specified: pretreatment peripheral blood. The source was PBMCs, collected around atezolizumab (anti-PD-L1) treatment. All receptors come from a man aged 45-60 years with urothelial cancer.

The chain employs TRBV18 and TRBJ2-2; no clear D. Germline CDR1 and CDR2: KGHSH and LQKENI. The V end lost 6 bases, the J end lost 6 bases, and 8 bases lay between the germline ends. This CDR3 has 12 amino acids. The CDR3 DNA reads TGTGCCAGCTCCGCAGGTTCCGGGGAGCTGTTTTTT. It translates to CASSAGSGELFF. Variable domain in full (rest from reference TRBV18 and TRBJ2-2): NAGVMQNPRHLVRRRGQEARLRCSPMKGHSHVYWYRQLPEEGLKFMVYLQKENIIDESGMPKERFSAEFPKEGPSILRIQQVVRGDSAAYFCASSAGSGELFFGEGSRLTVL.

The rearrangement uses TRBV2 and TRBJ2-1; D possibly corresponds to TRBD2 (6 bases). The V end lost 6 bases, the J end lost 6 bases, and 9 bases lay between the germline ends. In germline, CDR1 is SNHLY, CDR2 FYNNEI. This CDR3 region has 12 residues. CDR3 region: CASRRLVNEQFF. The CDR3 DNA follows: TGTGCCAGCAGGAGACTAGTCAATGAGCAGTTCTTC.

In this sample, this clone turned up a few times. V usage is TRBV7-8 and J usage is TRBJ2-3, with TRBD1 identical over 10 bases. CDR1 is SGHVS, CDR2 FQNEAQ, per germline. The ends lost 5 bases at V and 4 bases at J; junction bases unmatched: 6. The CDR3 loop spans 15 amino acids. The CDR3 spells CASSTGTGVADTQYF. CDR3 DNA sequence: TGTGCCAGCAGCACCGGGACAGGGGTAGCAGATACGCAGTATTTT.